Below, 8 T cell receptor beta chains from the same sample are listed, as sequenced in a study of blood T cell repertoires in COVID-19. Sequencing used immunoSEQ multiplex PCR; TCRdb keeps in-frame clones, though not all of them. The table includes under 200,000 clones, around four fifths detected once. Sequencing was done on a sample of peripheral blood. The receptors were sampled from a woman aged 80 or older with COVID-19, enrolled during active disease.

The V call is TRBV15, the J call TRBJ2-1; 8 nucleotides match TRBD2. Trimming took 4 bases from V and 2 from J; bases not matched to a gene: 4. CDR1 LNHNV and CDR2 YYDKDF come from the germline V gene (reference sequence). The CDR3 spans 15 residues. This CDR3 reads CATSNGLAAYNEQFF. CDR3 bases: TGTGCCACCAGCAACGGACTAGCTGCCTACAATGAGCAGTTCTTC.

The chain carries TRBV19 and TRBJ2-1, with 9 bases matching TRBD1. CDR3 length: 17 residues. The germline V gene has CDR1 LNHDA and CDR2 SQIVND (reference sequence). Germline trimming cut 0 bases from V and 0 bases from J; bases unmatched to any gene: 3. The DNA of the CDR3 is TGTGCCAGTAGTATAGAGGGACAGGGAAGCTCCTACAATGAGCAGTTCTTC. Translation: CASSIEGQGSSYNEQFF.

The chain joins TRBV3-1 (or the pseudogene TRBV3-2) to TRBJ2-2; 8 bases align to TRBD1. Germline CDR1 and CDR2: LGHDT and YNNKEL (reference sequence). After removal of 8 bases from V and 3 bases from J, the junction contained 5 bases not matched to a gene. This CDR3 spans 14 amino acids. The CDR3: CASGQGRDTGELFF. The CDR3 region has the DNA TGTGCCAGCGGACAGGGTAGGGACACCGGGGAGCTGTTTTTT.

The V and J genes are TRBV3-1 (or the pseudogene TRBV3-2) and TRBJ2-3, with TRBD2 identical over 7 bases. J gave up 4 bases and V 4 bases, and 8 bases lay outside the gene matches. The germline CDR1 and CDR2 sequences are LGHDT and YNNKEL (reference sequence). This CDR3 region has 15 residues. The CDR3 loop is CASSRRAGSADTQYF. The CDR3 DNA sequence: TGTGCCAGCAGCCGCCGAGCGGGAAGTGCAGATACGCAGTATTTT.

The sample holds a few counts of this clone. This sequence joins TRBV9 and TRBJ2-7; TRBD2 might be the D (5 bases). Deletions cut 2 bases from V and 5 bases from J, with 11 bases between. Germline V gives CDR1 SGDLS, CDR2 YYNGEE. CDR3 size: 13 residues. The DNA of the CDR3 is TGTGCCAGCAGCGTCAGAGGGTTCGACGAGCAGTACTTC. Amino acids: CASSVRGFDEQYF.

The chain couples TRBV7-2 to TRBJ2-5, with TRBD1 matching over 8 bases. The V gene's germline CDR1 is SGHTA and CDR2 FQGNSA. The length of the CDR3 is 15 residues. V gave up 4 bases and J gave up 5 bases; unmatched junction bases: 9. The CDR3 sequence is CASSSDRGFTETQYF. Written as DNA, the CDR3 is TGTGCCAGCAGCTCCGACAGGGGTTTTACGGAGACCCAGTACTTC.

The rearrangement links TRBV9 to TRBJ2-5; 10 nucleotides match TRBD2. The CDR3 has 18 amino acids. Germline values: CDR1 SGDLS, CDR2 YYNGEE. J was trimmed by 2 bases and V by 0 bases; bases with no gene match: 10. The CDR3 DNA reads TGTGCCAGCAGCGTAGCTATTGGTGTAGCGGGGGGACAAGAGACCCAGTACTTC. Its translation is CASSVAIGVAGGQETQYF.

The chain joins TRBV11-3 to TRBJ2-3, with 12 bases matching TRBD2. Trimming at V came to 1 base and at J to 5 bases, leaving 4 bases not matched to a gene. The CDR3 extends over 16 amino acids. Germline V gives CDR1 SGHNT, CDR2 YENEEA. The CDR3 region has the DNA TGTGCCAGCAGCTTAGGACTAGCGGGAGTTAAAGATACGCAGTATTTT. The encoded protein is CASSLGLAGVKDTQYF.